This T cell receptor (beta chain) was identified during a study of T cell repertoires in cytomegalovirus infection. Study as a whole: Through public TCR beta signatures, both CMV infection and matching HLA type were indicated.

Study-level points and caveats: The cumulative frequency of public TCR beta families distinguished individuals who carried CMV together with the relevant HLA.

TCRdb re-called the reads with MiXCR, one entry per CDR3 protein. The data contain 300,000 or so distinct CDR3 sequences, about 25% of them singletons. Of note for this clonotype: Its antigen is as yet unknown.

The source of this sequence is a human donor in good health (CMV status not recorded). Some clones in this sample may be carry-over from other donors' samples. Material: PBMCs.

Here the CDR3 reads CASSMGYFRKDTQYF. The CDR3 bases are TGTGCCAGCAGCATGGGGTACTTTAGGAAAGATACGCAGTATTTT. The chain couples TRBV28 to TRBJ2-3; D unclear. CDR3 size: 15 residues. In germline, CDR1 is MDHEN, CDR2 SYDVKM. Trimming removed 6 bases at V and 5 bases at J, with 18 bases between.